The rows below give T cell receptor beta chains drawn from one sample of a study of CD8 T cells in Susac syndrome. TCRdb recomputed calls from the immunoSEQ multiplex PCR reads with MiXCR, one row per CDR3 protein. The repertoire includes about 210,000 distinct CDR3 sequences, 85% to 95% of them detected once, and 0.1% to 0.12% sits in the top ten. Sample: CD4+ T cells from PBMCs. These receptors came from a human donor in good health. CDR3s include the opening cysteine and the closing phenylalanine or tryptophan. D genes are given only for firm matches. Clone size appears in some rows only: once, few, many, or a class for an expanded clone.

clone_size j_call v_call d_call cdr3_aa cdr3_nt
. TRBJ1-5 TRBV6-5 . CASSYSGDINQPQHF TGTGCCAGCAGTTACTCAGGAGATATCAATCAGCCCCAGCATTTT
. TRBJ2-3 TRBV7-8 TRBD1 CASSYRAGGLADTQYF TGTGCCAGCAGCTACAGGGCAGGGGGCTTGGCAGATACGCAGTATTTT
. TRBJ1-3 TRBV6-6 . CASQTATSGNTIYF TGTGCCAGCCAGACCGCGACCTCTGGAAACACCATATATTTT
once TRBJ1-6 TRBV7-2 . CASSSWGDPNSPLHF TGTGCCAGCAGCTCCTGGGGGGACCCGAATTCACCCCTCCACTTT
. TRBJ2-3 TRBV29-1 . CSVEGTRQGTDTQYF TGCAGCGTTGAAGGTACCCGGCAGGGGACAGATACGCAGTATTTT
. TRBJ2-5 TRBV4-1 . CASSQYSGQETQYF TGCGCCAGCAGCCAATATAGCGGCCAAGAGACCCAGTACTTC
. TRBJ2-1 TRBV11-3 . CASSLGRGIEQFF TGTGCCAGCAGCTTAGGACGGGGCATTGAGCAGTTCTTC
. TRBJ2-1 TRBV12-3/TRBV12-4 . CASSLMNEQFF TGTGCCAGCAGTCTGATGAATGAGCAGTTCTTC
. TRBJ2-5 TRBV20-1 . CSASSPLAGETQYF TGCAGTGCTAGCTCGCCGCTAGCAGGCGAGACCCAGTACTTC
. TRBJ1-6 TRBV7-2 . CASSLVGHNSPLHF TGTGCCAGCAGCTTAGTTGGGCATAATTCACCCCTCCACTTT
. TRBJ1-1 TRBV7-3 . CASSAGPTNTEAFF TGTGCCAGCAGCGCGGGACCGACGAACACTGAAGCTTTCTTT
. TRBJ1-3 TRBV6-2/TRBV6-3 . CASTSTPRNTIYF TGTGCCAGCACCTCGACACCACGGAACACCATATATTTT
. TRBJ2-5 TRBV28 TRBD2 CASSLSAGLETQYF TGTGCCAGCAGTTTATCAGCGGGGCTAGAGACCCAGTACTTC
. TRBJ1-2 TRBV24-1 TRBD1 CATSDARQGSYGYTF TGTGCCACCAGTGATGCCCGACAGGGATCCTATGGCTACACCTTC
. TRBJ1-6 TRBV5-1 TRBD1 CASSLAGTVDSPLHF TGCGCCAGCAGCTTGGCCGGGACAGTTGATTCACCCCTCCACTTT
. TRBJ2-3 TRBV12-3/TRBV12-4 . CASSLGSGKPDTQYF TGTGCCAGCAGTTTAGGGTCAGGGAAACCAGATACGCAGTATTTT
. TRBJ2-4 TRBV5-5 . CASSLQGRVKNIQYF TGTGCCAGCAGCTTGCAGGGAAGGGTCAAAAACATTCAGTACTTC
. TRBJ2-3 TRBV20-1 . CSATPRGAAPDTQYF TGCAGTGCTACGCCTCGGGGGGCGGCTCCAGATACGCAGTATTTT
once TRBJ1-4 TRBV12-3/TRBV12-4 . CASSFGGAREKLFF TGTGCCAGCAGTTTTGGTGGGGCCAGGGAAAAACTGTTTTTT